This entry lists 9 T cell receptor beta chains sequenced from one sample in a study of radiotherapy plus CTLA-4 blockade in lung cancer. This table comes from immunoSEQ multiplex PCR, and its TCRdb copy is limited to in-frame clones, with some not included. The table lists 60,000 to 85,000 clones, around 86% of them singletons. The source material was peripheral blood, sampled from a patient treated with radiotherapy plus ipilimumab. Receptors were obtained from a human donor with non-small cell lung cancer who had stable disease on radiotherapy plus ipilimumab.

The chain links TRBV7-6 to TRBJ2-7, with 10 bases aligning to TRBD1. Germline lookup yields CDR1 SGHVS and CDR2 FNYEAQ. With 5 bases clipped from V and 4 bases from J, the junction kept 11 bases outside the gene matches. The CDR3 loop spans 16 amino acids. The CDR3 DNA reads as TGTGCCAGCAGCCCCCCAGGGGGACAGGGGATTTACGAGCAGTACTTC. It translates to CASSPPGGQGIYEQYF.

The V call is TRBV9, the J call TRBJ2-2; 8 bases agree with TRBD2. The CDR3 loop spans 16 amino acids. Trimming at V came to 0 bases and at J to 0 bases, leaving 1 base not matched to a gene. Germline loops: CDR1 SGDLS, CDR2 YYNGEE. The CDR3 coding sequence is TGTGCCAGCAGCGTAGGGGGACTAGCGAACACCGGGGAGCTGTTTTTT. Its protein is CASSVGGLANTGELFF. The full variable domain, its missing parts supplied by reference TRBV9 and TRBJ2-2, is DSGVTQTPKHLITATGQRVTLRCSPRSGDLSVYWYQQSLDQGLQFLIQYYNGEERAKGNILERFSAQQFPDLHSELNLSSLELGDSALYFCASSVGGLANTGELFFGEGSRLTVL.

This chain links TRBV9 with TRBJ2-3; 12 bases align to TRBD2. This CDR3 is built from 18 residues. CDR1 is SGDLS, CDR2 YYNGEE, per germline. V shed 0 bases, J shed 3 bases, and the junction held 8 bases outside the gene matches. The CDR3 coding sequence is TGTGCCAGCAGCGTAGCCCTCTCTAGCGGGGGGGCGACAGATACGCAGTATTTT. Protein: CASSVALSSGGATDTQYF.

The CDR3 loop is CASRADSFTGELFF. CDR3 coding DNA: TGTGCCAGCAGAGCGGACAGCTTCACCGGGGAGCTGTTTTTT. The rearrangement uses TRBV6-4 and TRBJ2-2; maybe TRBD1 (6 bases). The CDR3 extends over 14 amino acids. Trimming shortened V by 6 bases and J by 4 bases, and 12 bases separated the two germline ends. Per germline, CDR1 MRHNA and CDR2 SNTAGT.

This chain joins TRBV30 and TRBJ1-5; possible D gene TRBD1, 6 bases. The CDR3 covers 13 residues. The germline CDR1 and CDR2 sequences are GTSNPN and SVGIG (reference sequence). V was cut by 3 bases and J by 3 bases, with 9 bases left in between. CDR3 nucleotide sequence: TGTGCCTGGAGAGGACAGCCCAATCAGCCCCAGCATTTT. Encoded protein: CAWRGQPNQPQHF.

This chain connects TRBV9 to TRBJ1-3; D call uncertain. Germline V CDR1 and CDR2: SGDLS, YYNGEE. Trimming removed 0 bases from V and 5 bases from J, with 6 bases in between. The CDR3 is 13 amino acids. The CDR3 region is CASSVGGRNTIYF. In DNA form, the CDR3 reads TGTGCCAGCAGCGTAGGCGGCCGAAACACCATATATTTT. Full variable domain (missing parts from reference TRBV9 and TRBJ1-3): DSGVTQTPKHLITATGQRVTLRCSPRSGDLSVYWYQQSLDQGLQFLIQYYNGEERAKGNILERFSAQQFPDLHSELNLSSLELGDSALYFCASSVGGRNTIYFGEGSWLTVV.

V gene TRBV2 combines with J gene TRBJ1-6, with D tentatively TRBD1 (5 bases). Germline lookup yields CDR1 SNHLY and CDR2 FYNNEI. Trimming stripped 4 bases from V and 10 bases from J, with 17 bases between. The CDR3 totals 15 residues. CDR3 sequence reads: CASSGRQGTRSPLHF. The CDR3 DNA follows: TGTGCCAGCAGTGGTCGGCAGGGAACTCGCTCACCCCTCCACTTT.

This chain connects TRBV28 to TRBJ2-1, with a possible D match to TRBD1 (5 bases). V was shortened by 3 bases and J by 8 bases, with 17 bases between the two germline ends. The CDR3 contains 15 residues. The germline V gene encodes CDR1 MDHEN and CDR2 SYDVKM. The CDR3: CASSLVAGKSYEQFF. In nucleotides, the CDR3 is TGTGCCAGCAGTTTGGTGGCAGGGAAATCGTATGAGCAGTTCTTC.

This clone has only one observation. The CDR3 is CASSFYRDQETQYF. The CDR3, as DNA: TGTGCCAGCAGCTTTTACCGAGACCAAGAGACCCAGTACTTC. V usage is TRBV7-9 and J usage is TRBJ2-5; D remains unclear. Germline loops: CDR1 SEHNR, CDR2 FQNEAQ (reference sequence). This CDR3 is 14 amino acids long. The V and J ends lost 3 bases and 0 bases respectively, with 8 bases between them.